This T cell receptor beta chain was identified in a study of T cell changes during pregnancy in multiple sclerosis. CDR3 size: 11 residues. Germline V lookup: CDR1 DFQATT, CDR2 SNEGSKA (reference sequence). V lost 5 bases and J 7 bases, leaving 9 bases between the germline ends. Generated by immunoSEQ multiplex PCR, the TCRdb table keeps only in-frame clones and is missing some. The repertoire includes approximately 99,000 clones, 90% of them detected once, and about 0.75% sits in the top ten. The sample was peripheral blood, taken in the second trimester of pregnancy. This clonotype was sampled from a female donor in good health, enrolled as a control in a pregnancy study. This chain connects TRBV20-1 to TRBJ2-4; possibly TRBD2 for D (6 bases). The CDR3 sequence: CSAGGRNIQYF. CDR3 sequence (DNA): TGCAGTGCTGGAGGGAGGAACATTCAGTACTTC.